The present T cell receptor beta chain was sequenced within a study of CD8+CD57+ T cells in acquired aplastic anemia. Study-wide background: DNA per sorted CD4+ or CD8+ sample ranged about 0.2 to 30 ug, averaging approximately 3.1 ug.

Genomic DNA templated the TCR beta VDJ and CDR3 profiling. TCRdb independently ran MiXCR on the reads; one entry per CDR3 protein. The sample comprises approximately 150,000 distinct CDR3 sequences, over 55% of which are singletons, and 40% to 55% rests with the top ten. Germline loops: CDR1 SGDLS, CDR2 YYNGEE. Losses at the gene ends were 3 bases for V and 5 bases for J; bases not matched to a gene: 0. CDR3 size: 14 residues. Sequenced patients had shown CD8+CD57+ cell expansion by flow cytometry. There was no therapy given to any patient before the blood sampling took place. Broader study findings: For CD8+ Simpson's diversity, patients and controls showed no significant difference.

A word on this clonotype: The antigen is not known.

Sequencing was performed on sorted CD4+, CD8+, or CD8+CD57+ T cells (not recorded which) from PBMCs. The chain carries TRBV9 and TRBJ2-6; 9 bases fit TRBD2. The clonotype comes from a human donor with aplastic anemia. This chain's CDR3 is CASSASGRANVLTF. In DNA, the CDR3 is TGTGCCAGCAGCGCTAGCGGGAGGGCCAACGTCCTGACTTTC. The full variable domain, with the rest looked up from reference TRBV9 and TRBJ2-6, is DSGVTQTPKHLITATGQRVTLRCSPRSGDLSVYWYQQSLDQGLQFLIQYYNGEERAKGNILERFSAQQFPDLHSELNLSSLELGDSALYFCASSASGRANVLTFGAGSRLTVL.